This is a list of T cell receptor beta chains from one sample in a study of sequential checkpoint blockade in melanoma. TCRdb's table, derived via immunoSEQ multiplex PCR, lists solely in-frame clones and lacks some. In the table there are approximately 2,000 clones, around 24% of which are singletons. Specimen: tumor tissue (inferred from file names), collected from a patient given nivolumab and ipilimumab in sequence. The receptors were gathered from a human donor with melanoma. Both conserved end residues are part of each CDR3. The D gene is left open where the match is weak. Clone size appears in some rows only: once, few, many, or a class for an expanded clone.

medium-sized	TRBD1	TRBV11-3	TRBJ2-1	TGTGCCAGCAGCTTGGAAACAGGGGATACAGCCAATGAGCAGTTCTTC	CASSLETGDTANEQFF
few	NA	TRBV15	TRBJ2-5	TGTGCCACCAGCAGAGGCGGCGGCCAAGAGACCCAGTACTTC	CATSRGGGQETQYF
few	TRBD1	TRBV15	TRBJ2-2	TGTGCCACCAGCATGACAGGGGAGAGCACCGGGGAGCTGTTTTTT	CATSMTGESTGELFF
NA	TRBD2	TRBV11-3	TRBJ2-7	TGTGCCAGCAGCAGGACTAGCGGCGCCTACGAGCAGTACTTC	CASSRTSGAYEQYF
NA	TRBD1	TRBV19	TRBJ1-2	TGTGCCAGTAGTATACCCGGGACAGGGCGAAACTATGGCTACACCTTC	CASSIPGTGRNYGYTF
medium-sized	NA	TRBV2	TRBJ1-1	TGTGCCAGCAGTGTAACGGGGGCCAAGAGAAGTCCTCCTGAAGCTTTCTTT	CASSVTGAKRSPPEAFF
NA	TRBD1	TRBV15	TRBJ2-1	TGTGCCACCAGCAAACCAGGACAGGTCAATGAGCAGTTCTTC	CATSKPGQVNEQFF
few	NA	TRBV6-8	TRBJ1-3	TGTGCCAGCACTTTCGTATGGGCTGGTACCTCTGGAAACACCATATATTTT	CASTFVWAGTSGNTIYF
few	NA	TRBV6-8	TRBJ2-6	TGTGCCAGCAGAGGGATCCGGGACACACACTCTGGGGCCAACGTCCTGACTTTC	CASRGIRDTHSGANVLTF
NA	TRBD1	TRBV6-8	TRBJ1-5	TGTGCCAGCAGTCCCCAGACAGGGAATCAGCCCCAGCATTTT	CASSPQTGNQPQHF
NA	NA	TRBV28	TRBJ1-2	TGTGCCAGCAGCCAGGCGGTAGGCGATGGCTACACCTTC	CASSQAVGDGYTF
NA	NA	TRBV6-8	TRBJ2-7	TGTGCCAGCAGGTCAGCAGGGGCCGGGGGCGGTCGCTACGAGCAGTACTTC	CASRSAGAGGGRYEQYF
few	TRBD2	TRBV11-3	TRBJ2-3	TGTGCCAGCAGCTTAGTGTTTCCGTGGCGGGAGGACTCAAACACAGATACGCAGTATTTT	CASSLVFPWREDSNTDTQYF
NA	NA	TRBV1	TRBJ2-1	TGCGCCAGCAGCCTTGGCAGGGGCGTTAGCTCCTACAATGAGCAGTTCTTC	CASSLGRGVSSYNEQFF
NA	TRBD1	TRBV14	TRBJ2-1	TGTGCCAGCAGCCAGTCCCCGGGACAGGGTTATTCTGAGCAGTTCTTC	CASSQSPGQGYSEQFF
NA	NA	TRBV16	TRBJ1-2	TGTGCCAGCAGCCCTCAATCGCGGGCAGTCAACTATGGCTACACCTTC	CASSPQSRAVNYGYTF
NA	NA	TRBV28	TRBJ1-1	TGTGCCAGCACACAGGGTTTGAACACTGAAGCTTTCTTT	CASTQGLNTEAFF
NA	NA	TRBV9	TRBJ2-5	TGTGCCAGCAGCGTAGCAGGGGAGAGGGGGGAGACCCAGTACTTC	CASSVAGERGETQYF
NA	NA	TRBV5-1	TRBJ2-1	TGCGCCAGCAGCTTGGGGCAGAGCTCCTACAATGAGCAGTTCTTC	CASSLGQSSYNEQFF
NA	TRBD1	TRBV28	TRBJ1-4	TGTGCCAGCACTATCGGGACAGGGAATGAAAAACTGTTTTTT	CASTIGTGNEKLFF
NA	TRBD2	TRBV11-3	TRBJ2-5	TGTGCCAGCAGCCTCGGCGGGGGGGGCGGCCAAGAGACCCAGTACTTC	CASSLGGGGGQETQYF
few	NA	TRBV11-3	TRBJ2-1	TGTGCCAGCAGCTTTTACGCCGTGGGGGCGAAGGATTTCTTC	CASSFYAVGAKDFF
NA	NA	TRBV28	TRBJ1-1	TGTGCCAGCAGTTTGGGGGACGGGGAAGCTTTCTTT	CASSLGDGEAFF
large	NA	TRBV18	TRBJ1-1	TGTGCCAGCTCACCGTTTCGGGAAGACACTGAAGCTTTCTTT	CASSPFREDTEAFF
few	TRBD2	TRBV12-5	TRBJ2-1	TGTGCCACCAGATACATAGCGGGGCCTTCCAATGAGCAGTTCTTC	CATRYIAGPSNEQFF
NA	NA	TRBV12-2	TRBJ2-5	TGTGCTAGCACCCAGTCGGGGCACGGTGCGACCCAGTACTTC	CASTQSGHGATQYF
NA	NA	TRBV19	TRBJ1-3	TGTGCCAGTAGTGCACGGGGGAAGTCTGGAAACACCATATATTTT	CASSARGKSGNTIYF
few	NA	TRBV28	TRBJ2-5	TGTGCCAGCAGTTTAGGCGGAGCGGTCGGGGAGACCCAGTACTTC	CASSLGGAVGETQYF
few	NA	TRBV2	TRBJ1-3	TGTGCCAGCAGCGTAGAAGGGAGCTCTGGAAACACCATATATTTT	CASSVEGSSGNTIYF
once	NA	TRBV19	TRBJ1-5	TGTGCCAGTACTACGAACGGGTATAGCAATCAGCCCCAGCATTTT	CASTTNGYSNQPQHF
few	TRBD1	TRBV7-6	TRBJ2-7	TGTGCCAGCAGCTTACCGACAGGGCCCACCTACGAGCAGTACTTC	CASSLPTGPTYEQYF
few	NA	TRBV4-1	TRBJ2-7	TGCGCCAGCAGCCAATGGGGTCAGGGCGAGCAGTACTTC	CASSQWGQGEQYF
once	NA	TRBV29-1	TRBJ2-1	TGCAGCGTTGGGGGCGGACTATCTTCCATATACTCCTACAATGAGCAGTTCTTC	CSVGGGLSSIYSYNEQFF
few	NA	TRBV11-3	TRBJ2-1	TGTGCCAGCAGCTTATCCCCCCGGCTAAATGAGCAGTTCTTC	CASSLSPRLNEQFF
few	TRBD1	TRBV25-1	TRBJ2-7	TGTGCCAGCAGTCCATTGGGACAGCCAACCTACGAGCAGTACTTC	CASSPLGQPTYEQYF
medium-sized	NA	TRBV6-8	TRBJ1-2	TGTGCCAGCAGTTACTCGTTTGGCAGGAACTATGGCTACACCTTC	CASSYSFGRNYGYTF
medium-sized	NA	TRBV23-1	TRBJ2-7	TGCGCCAGCAGCCTTGGACGGGTGGACGAGCAGTACTTC	CASSLGRVDEQYF
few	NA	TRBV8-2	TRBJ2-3	TGTGCCAGCAGTTTTAGGTCAGCGGGAGGACCAGATACGCAGTATTTT	CASSFRSAGGPDTQYF
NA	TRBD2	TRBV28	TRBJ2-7	TGTGCCAGCAGTTTACAGAGCGGGACTTCCTACGAGCAGTACTTC	CASSLQSGTSYEQYF
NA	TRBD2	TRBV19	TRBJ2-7	TGTGCCAGTAGTATAGTCTTCATGACTAGCGGATCCTACGAGCAGTACTTC	CASSIVFMTSGSYEQYF
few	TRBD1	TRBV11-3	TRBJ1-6	TGTGCCAGCAGCCAAGGGACAGAAAATTCACCCCTCCACTTT	CASSQGTENSPLHF
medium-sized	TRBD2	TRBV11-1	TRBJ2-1	TGTGCCAGCAGCTTAATCGCGAGCGGGGGAACAAATGAGCAGTTCTTC	CASSLIASGGTNEQFF
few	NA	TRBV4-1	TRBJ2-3	TGCGCCAGCAGCCAAGTCCGCGGGGCGAGCACAGATACGCAGTATTTT	CASSQVRGASTDTQYF
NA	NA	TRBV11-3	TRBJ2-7	TGTGCCAGCAGCTTAGATCCGAGGAGGGGTGGGATTTCGTCCTACGAGCAGTACTTC	CASSLDPRRGGISSYEQYF
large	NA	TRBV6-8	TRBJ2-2	TGTGCCAGCAGTGACTCCCCGACCGGGGAGCTGTTTTTT	CASSDSPTGELFF
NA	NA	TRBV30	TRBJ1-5	TGTGCCTGGAGTTCCACAGGAATAGGGCCCCAGCATTTT	CAWSSTGIGPQHF
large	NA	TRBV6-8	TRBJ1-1	TGTGCCAGCAGTTACGGGGGCTTGGACACTGAAGCTTTCTTT	CASSYGGLDTEAFF
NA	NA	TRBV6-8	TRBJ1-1	TGTGCCAGCAGTTACTTGGGATGGAACACTGAAGCTTTCTTT	CASSYLGWNTEAFF